This TCR beta chain was observed in a study of shared clonotypes between healthy human individuals (dated by TCRdb to the early 2020s). Study-wide context: A few men and two women, aged 18 to 49 years, made up the cohort. Each donor's leukapheresis produced roughly between about 0.9 and 9.5 billion PBMCs. For each donor, CD4 naive and CD4 memory were each given three plates, CD8 naive was given two plates, and CD8 memory was given one plate. To increase sequencing depth and limit assay-specific biases, different laboratories used diverse techniques to prepare libraries and sequence TCR repertoires. Blood TCR repertoires of five healthy adults were deeply sequenced to estimate repertoire size and the extent of clonotype sharing between individuals. The paper's findings and limits, for the study overall: Clonotypes shared by all four sorted-subset donors showed higher generation probabilities than non-shared clonotypes. Incomplete sequencing was indicated by rarefaction of sorted-subset datasets, despite the large sequencing depth. The genetic and exposure-history diversity represented was limited by the small number of donors. Sampling was restricted to blood, and TCR repertoires in tissues likely differ from the TCR repertoires found in blood. Sharing across several donors was observed for roughly 5.4% of naive CD4, about 4% of naive CD8, 2% to 2.5% of memory CD4, and about 0.4% of memory CD8 clonotypes. Naive subsets generally had larger estimated clonotype richness than memory subsets did. Based on pairwise subsampling, the degree of clonotype sharing among donors was expected to be affected by sequencing depth.

This clone was picked up one time. Its antigen is unknown. No clone much larger than this one lies a single base away; base qualities are absent. The donors were healthy, HIV-negative adults with no recently reported acute infections or vaccinations. Every donor was a Caucasian adult living in Nashville, Tennessee, USA. Magnetic negative selection was used to enrich CD4+ T cells, after which naive cells were positively selected on CD45RA and the negative fraction became the memory subset. Blood was collected by leukapheresis, and PBMCs were isolated by Ficoll-Histopaque density gradient centrifugation and then cryopreserved in liquid nitrogen vapor phase. Analytical flow cytometry was used to check the purity and quantity of each magnetically sorted T cell population. From each sorted fraction, genomic DNA was isolated and quantified by UV absorbance on a Nanodrop 2000c. TCR CDR3 regions were amplified from genomic DNA by multiplex PCR using the deep immunoSEQ assay. Extracted genomic DNA from each cell subset was distributed evenly across all wells of several immunoSEQ 96-well plates, and each plate was treated as a replicate. For sorted subsets, each replicate PCR was loaded with approximately 190 ng genomic DNA, equivalent to 30,000 or so T cell genomes. Purified libraries were quantified with a Qubit 3.0 fluorometer, sized on a Bioanalyzer 2100, and re-quantified with the KAPA Library Quantification kit. Every immunoSEQ 96-well plate was sequenced on a separate single-read 150-cycle Illumina NextSeq 550 flow cell. The original methods were these. Because the immunoSEQ output included only junctional sequences and no quality scores, the filtering could not be the same as the filtering used for full-length reads. Sequences were annotated with PyIR, a Python wrapper for IgBLAST v1.9, using IMGT germline references to assign V/J genes and CDR3. Reads were removed for weak V/J assignments (E-value above 1e-6), missing CDR3, stop codons, out-of-frame junctions, or ambiguous translated residues. V3J clonotypes were defined as sequences sharing an identical inferred V gene, J gene, and CDR3 amino acid sequence. The percentage overlap between two repertoires was calculated by dividing the number of shared unique clonotypes by the size of the smaller repertoire. Three approaches were used to assess repertoire richness: RTK rarefaction, the Chao1 estimator, and Recon v2.1 estimates of unobserved clonotypes. Generation probabilities were computed with OLGA for all TCRbeta clonotypes obtained by the gDNA method from several donors. Held by TCRdb, this immuneACCESS table contains in-frame sequences only and omits some clones. Under half of the omission traces to an unresolved V gene where checked; the cause of the rest is unknown. That table gives V, J and clone size, and the DNA gave D and trimming. The sample has some 2,000,000 clones on record, approximately 94% of them singletons. The ten largest clones represent over 0.1% of the sample.

Here V drops 1 base and J drops 7 bases, and the junction holds 3 bases not matched to any gene. CDR1 is given as SGDLS and CDR2 as YYNGEE, both from the germline V gene. The CDR3 spans 13 residues, from the cysteine through the phenylalanine. The entry retains the CDR3 DNA only, 39 bases that are in frame from base 1. The sequence derives from a man aged 18-30 years in good health. The source material was naive CD4+ T cells sorted from blood. The sample's cell subset or site, from its label and the paper: CD45RA+ positively selected. The rearrangement combines TRBV9 with TRBJ1-1, and TRBD1 aligns with 8 junction nucleotides. The sequenced DNA: TGTGCCAGCAGCGTACTTGACAGGGGTGAAGCTTTCTTT. This encodes CASSVLDRGEAFF.